The text below deals with one T cell receptor (beta chain). The data were taken from a study of blood T cell repertoires in COVID-19. The assay was immunoSEQ multiplex PCR, and TCRdb's table has in-frame clones only and misses some. The table includes roughly 120,000 clones, 85% to 90% detected once. The receptor's source is a woman aged 50 to 60 with acute or convalescent COVID-19. The specimen sequenced was peripheral blood.

CDR3 nucleotides: TGTGCCAGCAGCACCGCGCGACAGGCGACGAACACTGAAGCTTTCTTT. Translating it yields CASSTARQATNTEAFF. The rearrangement joins TRBV7-6 to TRBJ1-1, with D possibly matching TRBD1 (6 bases). The V and J ends lost 5 bases and 1 base respectively, with 17 bases between them. This CDR3 contains 16 residues. The germline V gene encodes CDR1 SGHVS and CDR2 FNYEAQ. The whole variable domain, filled in from reference TRBV7-6 and TRBJ1-1, reads GAGVSQSPRYKVTKRGQDVALRCDPISGHVSLYWYRQALGQGPEFLTYFNYEAQQDKSGLPNDRFSAERPEGSISTLTIQRTEQRDSAMYRCASSTARQATNTEAFFGQGTRLTVV.